These T cell receptor beta chains were read from a single sample in a study of long-term antiretroviral therapy in people with HIV. Using immunoSEQ multiplex PCR, the repertoire was profiled, and TCRdb retains in-frame clones only, with some absent. The sample lists 25,000 to 30,000 clones, roughly 90% occurring once. The source was unsorted PBMCs, collected 0.5 years after starting antiretroviral therapy. The receptors derive from a woman aged 18-29 years with HIV. CDR3s include the opening cysteine and the closing phenylalanine or tryptophan. D genes are given only for firm matches. Clone sizes are given selectively: once, few, many, or a class where the clone is expanded.

size: once
V: TRBV27
J: TRBJ1-1
D: .
CDR3: CASMQQAINTEAFF
DNA: TGTGCCAGCATGCAACAGGCGATTAACACTGAAGCTTTCTTT

size: once
V: TRBV5-1
J: TRBJ2-7
D: TRBD1
CDR3: CASSLESGGSYEQYF
DNA: TGCGCCAGCAGCTTGGAGTCAGGGGGCTCCTACGAGCAGTACTTC

size: few
V: TRBV9
J: TRBJ2-2
D: TRBD1
CDR3: CASSLGTGYSTGELFF
DNA: TGTGCCAGCAGCTTAGGGACAGGGTATAGCACCGGGGAGCTGTTTTTT

size: few
V: TRBV7-9
J: TRBJ2-1
D: TRBD2
CDR3: CASTGLADNEQFF
DNA: TGTGCCAGCACGGGACTAGCGGACAATGAGCAGTTCTTC

size: .
V: TRBV6-5
J: TRBJ2-3
D: .
CDR3: CASSLKGADTQYF
DNA: TGTGCCAGCAGCCTAAAAGGGGCAGATACGCAGTATTTT

size: .
V: TRBV11-2
J: TRBJ1-2
D: TRBD1
CDR3: CASTRTGGDYGYTF
DNA: TGTGCCAGCACCAGGACAGGGGGCGACTATGGCTACACCTTC

size: once
V: TRBV7-2
J: TRBJ2-1
D: .
CDR3: CASSLSAGKNEQFF
DNA: TGTGCCAGCAGCTTAAGTGCTGGGAAAAATGAGCAGTTCTTC

size: .
V: TRBV27
J: TRBJ1-4
D: .
CDR3: CASSATHGGYEKLFF
DNA: TGTGCCAGCAGTGCGACACACGGAGGCTATGAAAAACTGTTTTTT

size: .
V: TRBV28
J: TRBJ2-7
D: TRBD1
CDR3: CASSLGTGTTYEQYF
DNA: TGTGCCAGCAGTTTAGGGACAGGGACCACCTACGAGCAGTACTTC

size: .
V: TRBV6-4
J: TRBJ2-2
D: .
CDR3: CASRGVGGSSTGELFF
DNA: TGTGCCAGCAGAGGAGTGGGTGGCAGTAGCACCGGGGAGCTGTTTTTT

size: once
V: TRBV5-1
J: TRBJ2-6
D: TRBD1
CDR3: CASSVSTGGGANVLTF
DNA: TGCGCCAGCAGCGTATCTACAGGGGGAGGGGCCAACGTCCTGACTTTC

size: .
V: TRBV2
J: TRBJ2-1
D: TRBD2
CDR3: CASTRTSRGGDEQFF
DNA: TGTGCCAGCACCAGGACTAGCCGGGGTGGTGATGAGCAGTTCTTC

size: .
V: TRBV7-9
J: TRBJ2-7
D: .
CDR3: CASSLDSRAVFAF
DNA: TGTGCCAGCAGCTTAGATTCCAGGGCGGTGTTCGCCTTC

size: medium-sized
V: TRBV6-5
J: TRBJ1-5
D: .
CDR3: CASSYSLDQPQHF
DNA: TGTGCCAGCAGTTATTCCCTCGATCAGCCCCAGCATTTT

size: .
V: TRBV9
J: TRBJ2-1
D: .
CDR3: CASSVSGVYNEQFF
DNA: TGTGCCAGCAGCGTGTCCGGAGTATACAATGAGCAGTTCTTC

size: .
V: TRBV4-3
J: TRBJ2-2
D: TRBD2
CDR3: CASSHRAGVGTGELFF
DNA: TGCGCCAGCAGCCACCGAGCGGGAGTGGGTACCGGGGAGCTGTTTTTT

size: .
V: TRBV2
J: TRBJ2-3
D: TRBD2
CDR3: CATAPWTSGSTDTQYF
DNA: TGTGCCACCGCTCCCTGGACTAGCGGGAGCACAGATACGCAGTATTTT

size: .
V: TRBV20-1
J: TRBJ2-7
D: .
CDR3: CSARDSLEQYF
DNA: TGCAGTGCTAGAGATTCCTTGGAGCAGTACTTC

size: .
V: TRBV9
J: TRBJ2-1
D: .
CDR3: CASTPGLRNEQFF
DNA: TGTGCCAGCACCCCCGGGTTGAGGAATGAGCAGTTCTTC

size: .
V: TRBV29-1
J: TRBJ2-7
D: TRBD2
CDR3: CSVNQRGRSYEQYF
DNA: TGCAGCGTAAATCAGCGGGGCCGCTCCTACGAGCAGTACTTC

size: .
V: TRBV21-1
J: TRBJ2-2
D: .
CDR3: CASSKVGRGPSTGELFF
DNA: TGTGCCAGCAGCAAAGTGGGGAGGGGGCCGAGCACCGGGGAGCTGTTTTTT

size: .
V: TRBV9
J: TRBJ2-7
D: .
CDR3: CASSVGLASYEQYF
DNA: TGTGCCAGCAGCGTAGGGCTAGCCTCCTACGAGCAGTACTTC

size: .
V: TRBV27
J: TRBJ1-2
D: TRBD1
CDR3: CASSLSWDRGGGYTF
DNA: TGTGCCAGCAGTTTATCCTGGGACAGGGGGGGTGGCTACACCTTC

size: .
V: TRBV2
J: TRBJ2-6
D: .
CDR3: CASLPGPTSGANVLTF
DNA: TGTGCCAGCCTCCCGGGACCGACCTCTGGGGCCAACGTCCTGACTTTC

size: .
V: TRBV5-1
J: TRBJ2-1
D: TRBD1
CDR3: CASRDRGHEQFF
DNA: TGCGCCAGCAGAGACAGGGGGCATGAGCAGTTCTTC

size: .
V: TRBV5-5
J: TRBJ2-7
D: TRBD1
CDR3: CASTLTGTGSSYEQYF
DNA: TGTGCCAGCACCCTTACCGGGACAGGGAGCTCCTACGAGCAGTACTTC

size: .
V: TRBV9
J: TRBJ2-3
D: .
CDR3: CASSVADTQYF
DNA: TGTGCCAGCAGCGTCGCAGATACGCAGTATTTT

size: once
V: TRBV5-6
J: TRBJ1-2
D: .
CDR3: CASSSRLGGSYGYTF
DNA: TGTGCCAGCAGCTCAAGACTAGGGGGAAGTTATGGCTACACCTTC

size: .
V: TRBV2
J: TRBJ2-7
D: .
CDR3: CASNQGLDEQYF
DNA: TGTGCCAGCAACCAGGGGTTGGACGAGCAGTACTTC

size: once
V: TRBV27
J: TRBJ2-3
D: .
CDR3: CASSLYTRTSTDTQYF
DNA: TGTGCCAGCAGTCTGTACACTCGTACTAGCACAGATACGCAGTATTTT

size: .
V: TRBV29-1
J: TRBJ2-7
D: .
CDR3: CSVEILRGLKGQYF
DNA: TGCAGCGTTGAGATACTGCGGGGCTTAAAGGGGCAGTACTTC

size: .
V: TRBV25-1
J: TRBJ2-7
D: .
CDR3: CASSDYEQYF
DNA: TGTGCCAGCAGTGACTACGAGCAGTACTTC

size: .
V: TRBV9
J: TRBJ1-2
D: .
CDR3: CASSPNYVGYTF
DNA: TGTGCCAGCAGCCCAAACTACGTTGGCTACACCTTC

size: few
V: TRBV19
J: TRBJ2-7
D: .
CDR3: CASSIGDRGFYEQYF
DNA: TGTGCCAGTAGTATTGGAGACCGGGGATTCTACGAGCAGTACTTC

size: once
V: TRBV7-2
J: TRBJ2-7
D: TRBD2
CDR3: CASSLAIAGGPEEQYF
DNA: TGTGCCAGCAGCTTAGCGATTGCGGGAGGGCCGGAAGAGCAGTACTTC